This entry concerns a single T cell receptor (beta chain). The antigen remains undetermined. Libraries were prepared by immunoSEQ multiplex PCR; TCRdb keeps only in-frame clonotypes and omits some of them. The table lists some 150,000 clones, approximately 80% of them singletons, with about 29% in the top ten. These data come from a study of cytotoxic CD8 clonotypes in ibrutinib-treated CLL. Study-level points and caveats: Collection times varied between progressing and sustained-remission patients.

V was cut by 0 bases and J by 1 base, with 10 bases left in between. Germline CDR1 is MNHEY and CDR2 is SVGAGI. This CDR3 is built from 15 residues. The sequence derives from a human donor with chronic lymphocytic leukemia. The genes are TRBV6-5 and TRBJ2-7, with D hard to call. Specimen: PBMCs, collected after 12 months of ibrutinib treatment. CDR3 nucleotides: TGTGCCAGCAGTTACTCGCTCCTGGGATCCTACGAGCAGTACTTC. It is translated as CASSYSLLGSYEQYF.